Described below is a single T cell receptor beta chain sequence and its context. Its antigen is not known. The CDR3 has 16 residues. Trimming stripped 0 bases from V and 7 bases from J, with 19 bases between. The germline gives CDR1 LNHNV, CDR2 YYDKDF (reference sequence). This entry is derived from a study of shared clonotypes between healthy human individuals. Study overall: CD4 naive and CD4 memory each took three plates per donor, while CD8 naive took two and CD8 memory one. Overall study findings and caveats: Shared clonotypes across all four donors exceeded non-shared ones in generation probability. Clonotype sharing across a few donors was observed for around 5% of naive CD4 clonotypes.

Sequencing was performed with immunoSEQ multiplex PCR; in TCRdb, only in-frame clones are kept and a portion is missing. Seen here are roughly 2.4 million clones, about 94% observed once, and the top ten hold roughly 0.13%. The chain has TRBV15 and TRBJ2-7; no firm D call. What was sequenced was naive CD4+ T cells sorted from blood. Stated subset: CD45RA+ positively selected. This clonotype was sampled from a man between 18 and 29 years old in good health. The CDR3 reads CATSRDVGRLYVEQYF. CDR3 sequence (DNA): TGTGCCACCAGCAGAGATGTGGGCAGGCTTTACGTGGAGCAGTACTTC.